The present T cell receptor beta chain was sequenced within a study of CD8+ T cells in alopecia areata. Overall study context: Scoring of severity for treated patients was based on percentage of affected scalp area.

As to treatment: oral pan-JAK inhibitor, 5-10 mg twice daily. The CDR3 sequence is 13 residues long. The germline V and J ends were trimmed by 0 bases and 5 bases, with 8 bases remaining between them. CDR1 SGHNT and CDR2 YYREEE come from the germline V gene (reference sequence). Extraction of RNA preceded its reverse transcription into cDNA, which served as the sequencing template. The repertoire was sequenced with immunoSEQ multiplex PCR; TCRdb's copy has only in-frame clones and lacks some. The sample holds 110,000 or so clones, 56% seen once. The receptor's source is a human donor with alopecia areata. The chain uses TRBV5-4 and TRBJ2-5; D may match TRBD1 or TRBD2 (5 bases each). The sample in question was CD4+ T cells sorted from blood, obtained at week 24, from a patient treated with tofacitinib. CDR3 region: CASSLGWGETQYF. In DNA form, the CDR3 reads TGTGCCAGCAGCTTGGGCTGGGGGGAGACCCAGTACTTC.